This T cell receptor beta chain emerged from a study of regulatory T cells in long-lasting Graves disease. Described time point: newly diagnosed GD, antithyroid drugs for less than 3 months. PBMCs were the source of the RNA used for TCR sequencing. American Thyroid Association guidelines defined Graves' disease diagnosis. Unmatched junction bases numbered 7, after V lost 2 bases and J lost 5 bases. CDR3 length equals 14 residues. Germline V CDR1 and CDR2: SGDLS, YYNGEE. Construction of TCR beta libraries relied on iRepertoire HTBI primers and on Arm-PCR targeting CDR3 regions. From the multiplex PCR reads, TCRdb called clonotypes with MiXCR, one entry per CDR3 protein. The repertoire consists of about 220,000 distinct CDR3 sequences, with approximately 18% occurring once and the leading ten covering about 12%. This clonotype has ten or more counts. Another study also made use of these data, one on T cells in Graves' hyperthyroidism and ophthalmopathy. This second study notes: The study enrolled patients aged 18 to 65 with newly diagnosed hyperthyroidism of under 2 months' duration.

The source of this sequence is a woman aged 25 to 39 with Graves disease. This chain uses TRBV9 with TRBJ2-7, with TRBD1 matching 7 bases. Sequenced here: peripheral blood mononuclear cells (PBMCs), sampled at new diagnosis, from a patient treated with antithyroid drugs. CDR3 sequence (DNA): TGTGCCAGCAGCGTCGGACAGGCAAGTAACGAGCAGTACTTC. Translation gives CASSVGQASNEQYF.